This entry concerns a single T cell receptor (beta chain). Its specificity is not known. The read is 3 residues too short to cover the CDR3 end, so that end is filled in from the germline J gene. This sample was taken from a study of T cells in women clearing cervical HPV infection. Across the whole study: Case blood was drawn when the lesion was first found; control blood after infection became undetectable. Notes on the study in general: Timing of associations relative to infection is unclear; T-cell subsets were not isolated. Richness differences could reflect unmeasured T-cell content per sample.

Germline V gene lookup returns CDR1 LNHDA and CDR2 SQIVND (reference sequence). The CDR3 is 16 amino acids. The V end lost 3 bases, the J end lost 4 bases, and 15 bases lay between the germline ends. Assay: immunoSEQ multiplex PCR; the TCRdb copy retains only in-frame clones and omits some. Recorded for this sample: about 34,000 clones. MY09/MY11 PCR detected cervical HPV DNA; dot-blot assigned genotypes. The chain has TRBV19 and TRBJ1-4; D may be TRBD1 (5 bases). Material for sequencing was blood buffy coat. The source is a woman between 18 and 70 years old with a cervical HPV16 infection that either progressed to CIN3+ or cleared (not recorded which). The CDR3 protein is CASSISHRLGNEKLFF. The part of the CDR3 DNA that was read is TGTGCCAGTAGTATCTCCCACAGGCTGGGTAATGAAAAA.